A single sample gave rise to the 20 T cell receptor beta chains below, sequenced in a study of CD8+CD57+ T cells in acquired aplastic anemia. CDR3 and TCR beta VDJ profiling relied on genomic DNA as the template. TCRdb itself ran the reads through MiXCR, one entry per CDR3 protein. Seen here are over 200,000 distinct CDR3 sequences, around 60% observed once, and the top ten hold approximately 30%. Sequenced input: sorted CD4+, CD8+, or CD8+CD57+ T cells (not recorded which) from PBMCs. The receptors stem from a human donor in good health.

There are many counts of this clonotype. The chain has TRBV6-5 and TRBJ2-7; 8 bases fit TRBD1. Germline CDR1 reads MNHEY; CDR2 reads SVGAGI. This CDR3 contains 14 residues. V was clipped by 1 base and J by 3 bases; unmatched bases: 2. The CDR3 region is CASSYLTGGYEQYF. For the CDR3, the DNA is TGTGCCAGCAGTTACTTAACAGGGGGCTACGAGCAGTACTTC.

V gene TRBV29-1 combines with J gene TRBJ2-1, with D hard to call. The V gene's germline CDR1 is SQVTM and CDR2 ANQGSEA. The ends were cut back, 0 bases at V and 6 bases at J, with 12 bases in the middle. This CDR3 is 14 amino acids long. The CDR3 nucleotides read TGCAGCGTTGAAGATACTAAAGAGCTCAATGAGCAGTTCTTC. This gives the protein CSVEDTKELNEQFF.

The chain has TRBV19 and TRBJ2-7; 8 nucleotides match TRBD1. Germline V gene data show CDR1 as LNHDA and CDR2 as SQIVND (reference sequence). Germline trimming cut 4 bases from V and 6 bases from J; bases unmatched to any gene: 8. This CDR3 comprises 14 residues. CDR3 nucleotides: TGTGCCAGTAGTACCGCAGGGGGCGGGTTCGAGCAGTACTTC. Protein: CASSTAGGGFEQYF.

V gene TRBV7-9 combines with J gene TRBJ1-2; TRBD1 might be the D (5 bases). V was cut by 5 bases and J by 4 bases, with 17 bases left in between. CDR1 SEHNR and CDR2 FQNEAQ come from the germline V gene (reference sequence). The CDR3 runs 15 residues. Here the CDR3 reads CASSADQGSIYGYTF. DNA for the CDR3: TGTGCCAGCAGCGCCGACCAGGGCTCAATCTATGGCTACACCTTC.

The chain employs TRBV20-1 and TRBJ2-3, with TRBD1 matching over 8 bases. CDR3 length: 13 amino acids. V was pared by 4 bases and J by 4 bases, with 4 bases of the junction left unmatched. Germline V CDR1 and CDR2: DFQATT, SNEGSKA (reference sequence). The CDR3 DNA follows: TGCAGTGCTATCGGACAGGGTCCAGATACGCAGTATTTT. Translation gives CSAIGQGPDTQYF.

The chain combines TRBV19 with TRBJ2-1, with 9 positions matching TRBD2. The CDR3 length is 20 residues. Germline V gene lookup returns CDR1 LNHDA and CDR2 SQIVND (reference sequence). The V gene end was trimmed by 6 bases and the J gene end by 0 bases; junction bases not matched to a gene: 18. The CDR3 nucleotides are TGTGCCAGTAGGACAGAAACCGGGACTAGCTTTCCCGTCTCCTACAATGAGCAGTTCTTC. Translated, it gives CASRTETGTSFPVSYNEQFF.

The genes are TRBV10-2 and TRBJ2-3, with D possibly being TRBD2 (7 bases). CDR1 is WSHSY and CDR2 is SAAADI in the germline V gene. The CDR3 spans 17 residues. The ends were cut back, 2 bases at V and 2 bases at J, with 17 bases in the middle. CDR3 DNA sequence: TGCGCCAGCAGTGAGGCACCTGAGGGGGGGGTCACAGATACGCAGTATTTT. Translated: CASSEAPEGGVTDTQYF.

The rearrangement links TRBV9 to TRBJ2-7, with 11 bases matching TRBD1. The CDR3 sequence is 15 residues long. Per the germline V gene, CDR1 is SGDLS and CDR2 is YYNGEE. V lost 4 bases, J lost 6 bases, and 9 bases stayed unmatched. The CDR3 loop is CASSLGDGTGGEQYF. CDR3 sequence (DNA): TGTGCCAGCAGCTTAGGGGACGGGACAGGGGGCGAGCAGTACTTC.

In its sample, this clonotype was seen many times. CDR3 sequence (DNA): TGTGCCAGCAGCCTGGGCCCATGGGTTATCAACTATGGCTACACCTTC. Its protein product is CASSLGPWVINYGYTF. The chain is built from TRBV7-6 and TRBJ1-2; no clear D gene. The germline gives CDR1 SGHVS, CDR2 FNYEAQ. Trimming pared 5 bases from V and 2 bases from J, leaving 18 bases between. CDR3 length: 16 amino acids.

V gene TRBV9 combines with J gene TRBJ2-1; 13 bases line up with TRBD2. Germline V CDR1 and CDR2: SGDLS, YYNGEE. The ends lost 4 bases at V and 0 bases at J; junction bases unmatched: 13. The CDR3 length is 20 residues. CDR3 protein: CASSSIAGTSGESSYNEQFF. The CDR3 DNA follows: TGTGCCAGCAGCTCTATTGCCGGGACTAGCGGGGAGAGCTCCTACAATGAGCAGTTCTTC.

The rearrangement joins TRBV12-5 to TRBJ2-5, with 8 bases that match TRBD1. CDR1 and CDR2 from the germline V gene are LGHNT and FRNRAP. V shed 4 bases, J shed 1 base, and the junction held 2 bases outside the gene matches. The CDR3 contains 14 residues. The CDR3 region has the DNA TGTGCTAGTGGTTCCGGGACAGGCCAAGAGACCCAGTACTTC. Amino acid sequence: CASGSGTGQETQYF.

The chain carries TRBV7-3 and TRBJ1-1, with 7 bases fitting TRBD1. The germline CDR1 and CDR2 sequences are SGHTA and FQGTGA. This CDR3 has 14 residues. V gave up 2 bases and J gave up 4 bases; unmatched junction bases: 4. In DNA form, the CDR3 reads TGTGCCAGCAGCTTATTGACAGGGACCACTGAAGCTTTCTTT. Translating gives CASSLLTGTTEAFF. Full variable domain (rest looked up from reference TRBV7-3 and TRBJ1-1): GAGVSQTPSNKVTEKGKYVELRCDPISGHTALYWYRQSLGQGPEFLIYFQGTGAADDSGLPNDRFFAVRPEGSVSTLKIQRTERGDSAVYLCASSLLTGTTEAFFGQGTRLTVV.

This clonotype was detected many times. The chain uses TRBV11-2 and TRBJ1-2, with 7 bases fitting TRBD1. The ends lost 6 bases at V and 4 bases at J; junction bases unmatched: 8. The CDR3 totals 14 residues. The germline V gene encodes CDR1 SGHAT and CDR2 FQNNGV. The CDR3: CASSGDRPIYGYTF. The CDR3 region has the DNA TGTGCCAGCAGTGGGGACAGACCCATCTATGGCTACACCTTC.

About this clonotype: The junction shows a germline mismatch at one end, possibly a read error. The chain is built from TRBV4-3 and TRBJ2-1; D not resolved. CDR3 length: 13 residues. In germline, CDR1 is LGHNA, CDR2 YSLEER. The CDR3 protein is CASSQDHGREQLF. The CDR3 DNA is TGCGCCAGCAGCCAAGATCATGGTAGAGAGCAGCTCTTC.

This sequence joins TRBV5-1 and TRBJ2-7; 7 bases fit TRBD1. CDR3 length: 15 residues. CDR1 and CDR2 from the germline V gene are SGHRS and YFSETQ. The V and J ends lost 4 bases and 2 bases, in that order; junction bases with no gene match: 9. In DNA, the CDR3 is TGCGCCAGCAGCCCCAATGTGGGGACAGCCTACGAGCAGTACTTC. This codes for CASSPNVGTAYEQYF.

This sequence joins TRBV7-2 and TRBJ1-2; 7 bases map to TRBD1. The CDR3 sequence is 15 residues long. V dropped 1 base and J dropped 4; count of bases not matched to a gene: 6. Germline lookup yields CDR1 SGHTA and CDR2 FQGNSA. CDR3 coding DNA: TGTGCCAGCAGCTTAGAACAGGGGTCGTTCTATGGCTACACCTTC. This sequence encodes CASSLEQGSFYGYTF.

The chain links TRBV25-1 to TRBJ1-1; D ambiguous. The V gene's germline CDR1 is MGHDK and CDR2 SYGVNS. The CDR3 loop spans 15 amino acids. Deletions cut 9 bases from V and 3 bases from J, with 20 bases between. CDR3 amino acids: CASSISWVLHTEAFF. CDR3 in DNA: TGTGCCAGTAGTATCAGTTGGGTCCTCCACACTGAAGCTTTCTTT.

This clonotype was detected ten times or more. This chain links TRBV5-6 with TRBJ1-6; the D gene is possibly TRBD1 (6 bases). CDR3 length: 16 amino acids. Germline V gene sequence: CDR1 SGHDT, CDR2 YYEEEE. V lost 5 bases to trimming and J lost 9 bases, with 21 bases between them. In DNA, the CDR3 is TGTGCCAGCAGGCTAGGGGTGGGACACAGTCGTTCACCCCTCCACTTT. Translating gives CASRLGVGHSRSPLHF.

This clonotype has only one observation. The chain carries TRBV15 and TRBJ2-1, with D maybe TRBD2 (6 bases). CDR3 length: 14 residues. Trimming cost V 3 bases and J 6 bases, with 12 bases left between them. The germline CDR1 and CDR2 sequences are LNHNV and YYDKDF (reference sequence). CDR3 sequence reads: CATSSVTGGNEQFF. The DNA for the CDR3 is TGTGCCACCAGCAGCGTTACCGGGGGCAATGAGCAGTTCTTC.

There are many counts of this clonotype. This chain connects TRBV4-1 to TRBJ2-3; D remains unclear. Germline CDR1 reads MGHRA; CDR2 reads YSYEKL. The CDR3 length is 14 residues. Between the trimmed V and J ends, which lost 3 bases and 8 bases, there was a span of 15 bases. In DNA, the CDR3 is TGCGCCAGCAGCCAGAACTTGAACACCGGTACGCAGTATTTT. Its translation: CASSQNLNTGTQYF.